A selection of T cell receptor beta chains follows, all from one sample in a study of blood T cell repertoires in COVID-19. TCRdb's copy holds only in-frame clones and misses some; the assay was immunoSEQ multiplex PCR. The sample records some 150,000 clones, 80% to 85% being singletons. What was sequenced was peripheral blood. Source of these receptors: a human donor in a cohort sampled during active COVID-19. Each CDR3 is given without its conserved first and last residue. Each record gives: V gene, J gene, CDR3 protein.

V gene: TRBV9; J gene: TRBJ2-5; CDR3 protein: ASSVGTGGFGETQY
V gene: TRBV30; J gene: TRBJ2-5; CDR3 protein: AWSVGAFGGTQY
V gene: TRBV5-1; J gene: TRBJ1-2; CDR3 protein: ATNPGGSSYGYT
V gene: TRBV19; J gene: TRBJ2-2; CDR3 protein: ASSVSHTGELF
V gene: TRBV29-1; J gene: TRBJ2-3; CDR3 protein: SVELGSGGAGDTQY
V gene: TRBV5-4; J gene: TRBJ1-1; CDR3 protein: ASSLANQGGHAEAF
V gene: TRBV19; J gene: TRBJ2-1; CDR3 protein: ASSTAGGPDEQF
V gene: TRBV28; J gene: TRBJ1-2; CDR3 protein: ASSNRPMGYGYT
V gene: TRBV3-1/TRBV3-2; J gene: TRBJ2-1; CDR3 protein: ASSQVTERGKNEQF
V gene: TRBV29-1; J gene: TRBJ1-2; CDR3 protein: SVPTTGNYGYT
V gene: TRBV4-3; J gene: TRBJ2-7; CDR3 protein: ASSLDRISYEQY
V gene: TRBV6-4; J gene: TRBJ2-5; CDR3 protein: ASSDVIDRVETQY
V gene: TRBV27; J gene: TRBJ1-1; CDR3 protein: ASRVLHEAF
V gene: TRBV12-5; J gene: TRBJ2-3; CDR3 protein: ASGPGGGTDTQY
V gene: TRBV10-2; J gene: TRBJ2-4; CDR3 protein: ASSARDRDLGVRAKNIQY
V gene: TRBV6-5; J gene: TRBJ1-1; CDR3 protein: ASRASGGEGEAF
V gene: TRBV5-1; J gene: TRBJ1-1; CDR3 protein: ASNEQGSNTEAF
V gene: TRBV14; J gene: TRBJ2-7; CDR3 protein: ASSQLPGRGPAY
V gene: TRBV7-8; J gene: TRBJ1-1; CDR3 protein: ASSLVLGTENTEAF
V gene: TRBV19; J gene: TRBJ1-3; CDR3 protein: ASSTTTGGGNTIY
V gene: TRBV7-9; J gene: TRBJ2-7; CDR3 protein: ASSPLSEQY
V gene: TRBV30; J gene: TRBJ1-4; CDR3 protein: AWSPLDRVLNEKLF
V gene: TRBV19; J gene: TRBJ1-4; CDR3 protein: ATNRDRGEKLF
V gene: TRBV5-1; J gene: TRBJ1-1; CDR3 protein: ASSWGEPRVAEAF
V gene: TRBV10-3; J gene: TRBJ2-1; CDR3 protein: AISESVSFFGGRVYNEQF
V gene: TRBV6-1; J gene: TRBJ1-3; CDR3 protein: ASSELRDSGNTIY
V gene: TRBV7-3; J gene: TRBJ1-1; CDR3 protein: ASSYDRGRTEAF
V gene: TRBV4-1; J gene: TRBJ2-1; CDR3 protein: ASSQEVRGEQF
V gene: TRBV7-2; J gene: TRBJ1-4; CDR3 protein: ASSVGGTRGEKLF
V gene: TRBV9; J gene: TRBJ2-2; CDR3 protein: ASSVTATGELF
V gene: TRBV4-3; J gene: TRBJ2-3; CDR3 protein: ASSPGGADTQY
V gene: TRBV29-1; J gene: TRBJ2-1; CDR3 protein: SALGDSTYNEQF
V gene: TRBV7-3; J gene: TRBJ1-1; CDR3 protein: ASSTDRGSTEAF
V gene: TRBV5-1; J gene: TRBJ2-5; CDR3 protein: ASSSQDRAETQY
V gene: TRBV7-9; J gene: TRBJ1-2; CDR3 protein: ASSFPGVLGYT
V gene: TRBV11-3; J gene: TRBJ2-7; CDR3 protein: ASSLVGTGAYYEQY
V gene: TRBV4-2; J gene: TRBJ2-5; CDR3 protein: ASSQAGGTEETQY
V gene: TRBV10-3; J gene: TRBJ1-5; CDR3 protein: AISEQGGNQPQH
V gene: TRBV19; J gene: TRBJ1-5; CDR3 protein: ASSTLARDRRNQPQH
V gene: TRBV15; J gene: TRBJ2-2; CDR3 protein: ATSSRVGAGELF
V gene: TRBV6-2/TRBV6-3; J gene: TRBJ1-1; CDR3 protein: ASSYTNRLNTEAF
V gene: TRBV3-1/TRBV3-2; J gene: TRBJ2-1; CDR3 protein: ASSQGLLAGGRNNEQF
V gene: TRBV3-1/TRBV3-2; J gene: TRBJ1-1; CDR3 protein: ASSQGFGGSEAF
V gene: TRBV28; J gene: TRBJ1-1; CDR3 protein: ASSPFDRLNTEAF
V gene: TRBV19; J gene: TRBJ2-1; CDR3 protein: ASSQGVRGEQF
V gene: TRBV5-1; J gene: TRBJ1-1; CDR3 protein: ASSSGQAGGEAF
V gene: TRBV7-2; J gene: TRBJ1-1; CDR3 protein: ASSWAGGTEAF
V gene: TRBV5-1; J gene: TRBJ2-5; CDR3 protein: ASSKLAGGQETQY
V gene: TRBV6-5; J gene: TRBJ1-2; CDR3 protein: ASSYGQGNYGYT
V gene: TRBV7-2; J gene: TRBJ1-5; CDR3 protein: ASSTQGNQPQH
V gene: TRBV2; J gene: TRBJ2-1; CDR3 protein: ASHYNEQF
V gene: TRBV2; J gene: TRBJ1-1; CDR3 protein: ARQGQDTEAF
V gene: TRBV3-1/TRBV3-2; J gene: TRBJ1-1; CDR3 protein: ASSPRMNTEAF
V gene: TRBV6-5; J gene: TRBJ2-7; CDR3 protein: ASRGAGPIGEQY
V gene: TRBV11-2; J gene: TRBJ1-5; CDR3 protein: ASSQGSNQPQH
V gene: TRBV2; J gene: TRBJ2-3; CDR3 protein: ASSELSNTQY
V gene: TRBV11-3; J gene: TRBJ2-1; CDR3 protein: ASSLGSASYNEQF
V gene: TRBV2; J gene: TRBJ1-4; CDR3 protein: ASSRGGLSGQGDEKLF
V gene: TRBV6-5; J gene: TRBJ2-1; CDR3 protein: ASSYLQGGMGNEQF
V gene: TRBV4-1; J gene: TRBJ1-5; CDR3 protein: ASSKTGGSDQPQH